These T cell receptor beta chains were read from a single sample in a study of cytomegalovirus exposure and HLA in healthy donors. The method was immunoSEQ multiplex PCR; TCRdb's version includes in-frame clones alone and lacks a portion of them. The sample includes hundreds of thousands of clones, roughly 89% of them seen just once. The sequenced sample was PBMCs. Receptor source: a woman younger than 35 in good health and CMV-seronegative. CDR3s include the opening cysteine and the closing phenylalanine or tryptophan. Each record gives: CDR3 protein, V gene, J gene.

cdr3_aa: CASSLVPRGQFF
v_call: TRBV11-2
j_call: TRBJ2-1

cdr3_aa: CASSRVKGATNEKLFF
v_call: TRBV4-2
j_call: TRBJ1-4

cdr3_aa: CASSSWTGSIGNTIYF
v_call: TRBV5-4
j_call: TRBJ1-3

cdr3_aa: CAISNRDRPPEAFF
v_call: TRBV10-3
j_call: TRBJ1-1

cdr3_aa: CATRQNSPLHF
v_call: TRBV19
j_call: TRBJ1-6

cdr3_aa: CSVDLAEQFF
v_call: TRBV29-1
j_call: TRBJ2-1

cdr3_aa: CAISEGGQYTEAFF
v_call: TRBV10-3
j_call: TRBJ1-1

cdr3_aa: CAWSLNRGYEQYF
v_call: TRBV30
j_call: TRBJ2-7

cdr3_aa: CASSLEGSGLRQETQYF
v_call: TRBV7-6
j_call: TRBJ2-5

cdr3_aa: CAISDRINYGYTF
v_call: TRBV10-3
j_call: TRBJ1-2

cdr3_aa: CASSRGQGTSGANVLTF
v_call: TRBV18
j_call: TRBJ2-6

cdr3_aa: CASSPRTSGGAQETQYF
v_call: TRBV19
j_call: TRBJ2-5

cdr3_aa: CASSLGTGALFF
v_call: TRBV5-1
j_call: TRBJ1-4

cdr3_aa: CASSLALGGSTEAFF
v_call: TRBV5-1
j_call: TRBJ1-1

cdr3_aa: CAIVKSGQGAGGYTF
v_call: TRBV28
j_call: TRBJ1-2

cdr3_aa: CASSPGDRQTQYF
v_call: TRBV6-5
j_call: TRBJ2-5

cdr3_aa: CASSQSGGEAGELFF
v_call: TRBV6-5
j_call: TRBJ2-2

cdr3_aa: CSVDQTGANTEAFF
v_call: TRBV29-1
j_call: TRBJ1-1

cdr3_aa: CASSHKGVGDEAFF
v_call: TRBV6-1
j_call: TRBJ1-1

cdr3_aa: CASSLTNTGELFF
v_call: TRBV5-6
j_call: TRBJ2-2

cdr3_aa: CASSAPSGYSTDTQYF
v_call: TRBV2
j_call: TRBJ2-3

cdr3_aa: CASRLQGVGSPLHF
v_call: TRBV7-2
j_call: TRBJ1-6

cdr3_aa: CASSLDEGRATEAFF
v_call: TRBV5-1
j_call: TRBJ1-1

cdr3_aa: CASSLWTDEQYF
v_call: TRBV5-1
j_call: TRBJ2-7

cdr3_aa: CASSPDTNQPQHF
v_call: TRBV5-4
j_call: TRBJ1-5

cdr3_aa: CASSTRTVYTEAFF
v_call: TRBV7-2
j_call: TRBJ1-1

cdr3_aa: CASSLSRQGALNQPQHF
v_call: TRBV27
j_call: TRBJ1-5

cdr3_aa: CASSYSEGSIYEQYF
v_call: TRBV6-5
j_call: TRBJ2-7

cdr3_aa: CASSLAQAGAYEQYF
v_call: TRBV5-4
j_call: TRBJ2-7

cdr3_aa: CASSWGGQGGELFF
v_call: TRBV7-9
j_call: TRBJ2-2

cdr3_aa: CATGNRDRANQPQHF
v_call: TRBV19
j_call: TRBJ1-5

cdr3_aa: CASRDRAPNTGELFF
v_call: TRBV19
j_call: TRBJ2-2

cdr3_aa: CASSAHAQGGITEAFF
v_call: TRBV9
j_call: TRBJ1-1

cdr3_aa: CSSSLRDSHGPNYGYTF
v_call: TRBV7-9
j_call: TRBJ1-2

cdr3_aa: CASSYVGAMCFF
v_call: TRBV6-5
j_call: TRBJ1-4

cdr3_aa: CASSRLTGGAKYEQYF
v_call: TRBV19
j_call: TRBJ2-7

cdr3_aa: CARAGQDYEQYF
v_call: TRBV5-3
j_call: TRBJ2-7

cdr3_aa: CASSLRGSNQPQHF
v_call: TRBV6-5
j_call: TRBJ1-5

cdr3_aa: CASSLGTGNLASYEQYF
v_call: TRBV27
j_call: TRBJ2-7

cdr3_aa: CASSEGTAVKNIQYF
v_call: TRBV6-1
j_call: TRBJ2-4

cdr3_aa: CASSQVLGQGDTEAFF
v_call: TRBV4-1
j_call: TRBJ1-1

cdr3_aa: CASSHGLLKDF
v_call: TRBV14
j_call: TRBJ2-5

cdr3_aa: CASSFHVAVEGQIPRAGNQPQHF
v_call: TRBV27
j_call: TRBJ1-5

cdr3_aa: CAISWTSGDGEQYF
v_call: TRBV10-3
j_call: TRBJ2-7

cdr3_aa: CASSLTGTGVSPLHF
v_call: TRBV9
j_call: TRBJ1-6

cdr3_aa: CASISTGLAQFF
v_call: TRBV6-6
j_call: TRBJ2-1

cdr3_aa: CASSGNRGRRGTEAFF
v_call: TRBV6-1
j_call: TRBJ1-1

cdr3_aa: CASSEPYPRDTQYF
v_call: TRBV2
j_call: TRBJ2-3

cdr3_aa: CASSRDTGARGYTF
v_call: TRBV6-6
j_call: TRBJ1-2

cdr3_aa: CASSQEARQATNEKLFF
v_call: TRBV4-1
j_call: TRBJ1-4

cdr3_aa: CASSPQDSYGYTF
v_call: TRBV18
j_call: TRBJ1-2